Listed below are T cell receptor beta chains from one sample, sequenced in a study of blood T cell repertoires in COVID-19. Using immunoSEQ multiplex PCR, the repertoire was profiled, and TCRdb retains in-frame clones only, with some absent. The data contain some 95,000 clones, over 60% of them seen just once; the ten biggest clones take up approximately 9%. Specimen: peripheral blood. These receptors all come from a man in his fifties or sixties who had recovered from COVID-19. CDR3s include the opening cysteine and the closing phenylalanine or tryptophan. The order of the fields is V gene, CDR3 protein.

V gene: TRBV2
CDR3 protein: CASRGQGRNTEAFF

V gene: TRBV28
CDR3 protein: CASSQAGERDEQYF

V gene: TRBV25-1
CDR3 protein: CASSEYRDNSPLHF

V gene: TRBV7-9
CDR3 protein: CASSLVQAQETQYF

V gene: TRBV5-1
CDR3 protein: CASSLLANTGELFF

V gene: TRBV28
CDR3 protein: CASGTVYYGYTF

V gene: TRBV5-1
CDR3 protein: CASSLDRGNYGYTF

V gene: TRBV11-2
CDR3 protein: CASSPGYQNIQYF

V gene: TRBV9
CDR3 protein: CASSVGTSPLYNEQFF

V gene: TRBV4-1
CDR3 protein: CASSQDSVGIGNTIYF

V gene: TRBV25-1
CDR3 protein: CASSEYRGTGFDEQFF

V gene: TRBV20-1
CDR3 protein: CSASSGEGSYEQYF

V gene: TRBV7-9
CDR3 protein: CASSLKVGAGYGYTF

V gene: TRBV12-3/TRBV12-4
CDR3 protein: CASSPYTGELFF

V gene: TRBV12-5
CDR3 protein: CASGNPQRGRSYEQYF

V gene: TRBV28
CDR3 protein: CASSLLGAQPQHF

V gene: TRBV5-5
CDR3 protein: CASSAGGWYTGELFF

V gene: TRBV24-1
CDR3 protein: CATSRQGFTEAFF

V gene: TRBV5-1
CDR3 protein: CASSGVGTSGYNEQFF

V gene: TRBV28
CDR3 protein: CASSQTSGIRSSTDTQYF

V gene: TRBV27
CDR3 protein: CASSFNPRGSGSPLHF

V gene: TRBV27
CDR3 protein: CASSMGEYTEAFF

V gene: TRBV4-2
CDR3 protein: CASSPRTRRNTGELFF

V gene: TRBV27
CDR3 protein: CASSPGRTRAGGYGYTF

V gene: TRBV27
CDR3 protein: CASSPLAGGGELFF

V gene: TRBV9
CDR3 protein: CASSVADKKNTEAFF

V gene: TRBV27
CDR3 protein: CASSLAVRREKLFF

V gene: TRBV19
CDR3 protein: CASSLGTGAGQPQHF

V gene: TRBV18
CDR3 protein: CASSPMRDSGNTIYF

V gene: TRBV9
CDR3 protein: CASSEGTEGKLFF

V gene: TRBV3-1/TRBV3-2
CDR3 protein: CASSQQTSGGYNEQFF

V gene: TRBV30
CDR3 protein: CAWTRGGGRGNEQYF

V gene: TRBV12-3/TRBV12-4
CDR3 protein: CASGTFEQYF

V gene: TRBV18
CDR3 protein: CASSPQGQLNNQPQHF

V gene: TRBV18
CDR3 protein: CASSPQGFEDSPLHF

V gene: TRBV5-4
CDR3 protein: CASSAAGSLTDTQYF

V gene: TRBV9
CDR3 protein: CASSAGTVNYGYTF

V gene: TRBV11-2
CDR3 protein: CASSLDVVGARETQYF

V gene: TRBV20-1
CDR3 protein: CSASGGLQNTEAFF

V gene: TRBV24-1
CDR3 protein: CATSERTSGGDTQYF